These 24 T cell receptor beta chains were all obtained from the same sample, sequenced in a study of sequential checkpoint blockade in melanoma. The treatment is: randomized to nivolumab then ipilimumab (arm A) or the reverse (arm B). Measured with immunoSEQ multiplex PCR; TCRdb has only the in-frame clones, and not every one. The sample consists of roughly 5,000 clones, roughly 20% of them appearing once. The sequencing here drew on tumor tissue (inferred from file names), taken from a patient given nivolumab and ipilimumab in sequence. These TCRs come from a human donor with melanoma.

This clone was detected a few times. This chain uses TRBV9 with TRBJ1-6, with D possibly matching TRBD1 (5 bases). Trimming removed 5 bases from V and 4 bases from J, with 10 bases in between. The germline gives CDR1 SGDLS, CDR2 YYNGEE. The CDR3 runs 14 residues. CDR3 protein: CASSWGPYNSPLHF. The CDR3 DNA reads as TGTGCCAGCAGTTGGGGACCGTATAATTCACCCCTCCACTTT.

The CDR3 reads CASSEWEGPINSPLHF. The CDR3 nucleotides read TGCGCCAGCAGTGAGTGGGAGGGTCCCATTAATTCACCCCTCCACTTT. V gene TRBV10-2 combines with J gene TRBJ1-6; D unclear. V lost 1 base and J lost 6, with 13 bases in between. Germline lookup yields CDR1 WSHSY and CDR2 SAAADI. CDR3 length equals 16 residues.

The chain carries TRBV5-1 and TRBJ1-5; D perhaps matches TRBD1 (6 bases). The V and J ends lost 4 bases and 1 base respectively, with 15 bases between them. Germline CDR1 is SGHRS and CDR2 is YFSETQ. CDR3 size: 16 residues. DNA for the CDR3: TGCGCCAGCAGCCAATTAGGGACATCGAGCAATCAGCCCCAGCATTTT. Its protein product is CASSQLGTSSNQPQHF. Together with reference TRBV5-1 and TRBJ1-5, the CDR3 gives the full variable domain: KAGVTQTPRYLIKTRGQQVTLSCSPISGHRSVSWYQQTPGQGLQFLFEYFSETQRNKGNFPGRFSGRQFSNSRSEMNVSTLELGDSALYLCASSQLGTSSNQPQHFGDGTRLSIL.

This clone occurred once. The genes are TRBV14 and TRBJ2-7, with D perhaps TRBD1 or TRBD2 (5 bases each). This CDR3 has 15 amino acids. CDR1 SGHDN and CDR2 FVKESK come from the germline V gene. V lost 3 bases and J 6 bases, leaving 18 bases between the germline ends. The CDR3 is CASSQIRDGPSEQYF. CDR3 DNA: TGTGCCAGCAGCCAGATACGGGACGGTCCGAGCGAGCAGTACTTC. Based on the CDR3 plus reference TRBV14 and TRBJ2-7, the full variable domain is EAGVTQFPSHSVIEKGQTVTLRCDPISGHDNLYWYRRVMGKEIKFLLHFVKESKQDESGMPNNRFLAERTGGTYSTLKVQPAELEDSGVYFCASSQIRDGPSEQYFGPGTRLTVT.

This chain connects TRBV18 to TRBJ2-5; 8 positions match TRBD1. This CDR3 comprises 14 residues. Trimming cost V 6 bases and J 5 bases; bases outside gene matches: 8. CDR1 and CDR2 (germline): KGHSH, LQKENI. CDR3 DNA sequence: TGTGCCAGCTCTAGAACAGGGGGTGGCGAGACCCAGTACTTC. It translates to CASSRTGGGETQYF.

The J gene is TRBJ1-6, the V gene TRBV19; tentative D call: TRBD1 (5 bases). Germline V lookup: CDR1 LNHDA, CDR2 SQIVND (reference sequence). CDR3 length equals 15 residues. The V end lost 1 base, the J end lost 7 bases, and 11 bases lay between the germline ends. The CDR3 region has the DNA TGTGCCAGTAGTATAGGAGCAGGGCTAAATTCACCCCTCCACTTT. This translates into CASSIGAGLNSPLHF.

The chain combines TRBV1 with TRBJ2-5; the D call TRBD1 from the table was never checked on the DNA. TRBV1 is annotated as a pseudogene. There are 13 residues in the CDR3. CDR3 residues: CASSSRQGETQYF. Written as DNA, the CDR3 is TGCGCCAGCAGCTCGCGACAGGGGGAGACCCAGTACTTC.

The rearrangement uses TRBV18 and TRBJ1-1, with D unresolved. Germline loops: CDR1 KGHSH, CDR2 LQKENI. V lost 3 bases and J 1 base, leaving 9 bases between the germline ends. The CDR3 spans 14 residues. As DNA, the CDR3 is TGTGCCAGCTCACCCCTCGGAGGGAACACTGAAGCTTTCTTT. Protein: CASSPLGGNTEAFF.

This clone qualifies as medium-sized. The chain uses TRBV6-8 and TRBJ1-3; D is uncertain. In germline, CDR1 is MNHGY, CDR2 SAAAGT. V was pared by 2 bases and J by 2 bases, with 10 bases between. This CDR3 has 15 amino acids. Here the CDR3 reads CASSYRGLAGNTIYF. The CDR3 bases are TGTGCCAGCAGTTACCGGGGTCTGGCTGGAAACACCATATATTTT.

CDR3 nucleotides: TGTGCCTGGAGCAACAGTCTCTCTGGGGCCAACGTCCTGACTTTC. Protein product: CAWSNSLSGANVLTF. The gene calls are TRBV30 and TRBJ2-6, with D uncertain. Germline loops: CDR1 GTSNPN, CDR2 SVGIG (reference sequence). The CDR3 covers 15 residues. Trimming left V 3 bases short and J 0 bases short, with 9 bases between. The variable domain in full, with the rest retrieved from reference TRBV30 and TRBJ2-6, is SQTIHQWPATLVQPVGSPLSLECTVEGTSNPNLYWYRQAAGRGLQLLFYSVGIGQISSEVPQNLSASRPQDRQFILSSKKLLLSDSGFYLCAWSNSLSGANVLTFGAGSRLTVL.

This chain links TRBV6-8 with TRBJ2-7; D is possibly TRBD2 (6 bases). Germline CDR1 is MNHGY and CDR2 is SAAAGT. Trimming removed 7 bases from V and 6 bases from J, with 16 bases in between. The CDR3 is made up of 13 amino acids. The CDR3 reads CASTNRPGSEQYF. In DNA, the CDR3 is TGTGCCAGCACCAACAGGCCCGGGAGCGAGCAGTACTTC.

CDR3 nucleotide sequence: TGTGCCAGCAGTGAGGCCTCCGGGACAACGTATCAGCCCCAGCATTTT. Encoded protein: CASSEASGTTYQPQHF. The chain uses TRBV9 and TRBJ1-5, with a tentative D call TRBD1 (6 bases). The V end lost 5 bases, the J end lost 5 bases, and 20 bases lay between the germline ends. This CDR3 is built from 16 residues. The germline V gene encodes CDR1 SGDLS and CDR2 YYNGEE.

This rearrangement joins TRBV29-1 to TRBJ2-1; 9 nucleotides agree with TRBD2. Germline V lookup: CDR1 SQVTM, CDR2 ANQGSEA. V was pared by 6 bases and J by 2 bases, with 5 bases of the junction left unmatched. The CDR3 extends over 14 amino acids. CDR3: CSVGPSGTYNEQFF. The CDR3 nucleotides are TGCAGCGTCGGTCCTAGCGGGACCTACAATGAGCAGTTCTTC.

Many counts were recorded for this clone. The chain has TRBV9 and TRBJ2-5, with 7 bases fitting TRBD1. The germline V gene encodes CDR1 SGDLS and CDR2 YYNGEE. The CDR3 length is 14 residues. V was pared by 4 bases and J by 2 bases, with 5 bases of the junction left unmatched. CDR3 DNA: TGTGCCAGCAGCCGGACAGGACCGCAAGAGACCCAGTACTTC. It encodes CASSRTGPQETQYF.

The genes are TRBV11-3 and TRBJ1-5, with D maybe TRBD1 (5 bases). Germline V gives CDR1 SGHNT, CDR2 YENEEA. Trimming cost V 5 bases and J 5 bases, with 13 bases left between them. CDR3 length: 14 residues. The CDR3 DNA reads as TGTGCCAGCAGCCCCGCAGGGAGCTATCAGCCCCAGCATTTT. This gives the protein CASSPAGSYQPQHF.

This chain uses TRBV4-1 with TRBJ2-3; D is ambiguous. The germline V gene has CDR1 MGHRA and CDR2 YSYEKL. Trimming shortened V by 5 bases and J by 0 bases, and 15 bases separated the two germline ends. The CDR3 extends over 16 amino acids. CDR3 region: CASSSKAWASTDTQYF. In DNA form, the CDR3 reads TGCGCCAGCAGCTCCAAGGCCTGGGCGAGCACAGATACGCAGTATTTT.

This clone was counted a few times. V gene TRBV19 combines with J gene TRBJ2-5, with TRBD1 matching over 9 bases. The CDR3 has 14 residues. Germline loops: CDR1 LNHDA, CDR2 SQIVND (reference sequence). Trimming at V came to 4 bases and at J to 6 bases, leaving 6 bases not matched to a gene. The CDR3 spells CASSNRGQGKTQYF. The CDR3 DNA follows: TGTGCCAGTAGTAACAGGGGGCAAGGAAAGACCCAGTACTTC.

By frequency in the sample, this clone is medium-sized. The chain is built from TRBV7-1 and TRBJ2-2, with D perhaps matching TRBD2 (6 bases). TRBV7-1 is an open reading frame, and its role is uncertain. The CDR3 has 13 residues. V shed 3 bases and J shed 5 bases, with 7 bases lying between them. CDR3 sequence reads: CASSSEGTGELFF. The CDR3 coding sequence is TGTGCCAGCAGCTCGGAGGGGACCGGGGAGCTGTTTTTT.

This clone is deemed medium-sized. The V and J genes are TRBV11-3 and TRBJ2-4, with no clear D. Germline CDR1 is SGHNT and CDR2 is YENEEA. This CDR3 is built from 16 residues. The V gene lost 5 bases and the J gene lost 6 bases, with 20 bases spanning the gap. The CDR3 sequence: CASSGRPVRSLNIQYF. The CDR3 DNA reads TGTGCCAGCAGCGGGCGGCCCGTCAGGTCGTTAAACATTCAGTACTTC. The entire variable domain, with the rest obtained from reference TRBV11-3 and TRBJ2-4, is as follows: EAGVVQSPRYKIIEKKQPVAFWCNPISGHNTLYWYLQNLGQGPELLIRYENEEAVDDSQLPKDRFSAERLKGVDSTLKIQPAELGDSAVYLCASSGRPVRSLNIQYFGAGTRLSVL.

The table lists this clone with many counts. V gene TRBV4-1 combines with J gene TRBJ1-2, with a tentative D call TRBD1 (6 bases). Trimming pared 3 bases from V and 5 bases from J, leaving 16 bases between. Germline V lookup: CDR1 MGHRA, CDR2 YSYEKL. CDR3 length: 15 residues. Written as DNA, the CDR3 is TGCGCCAGCAGCCAGTCTCCGGACAGAAGTTATGGCTACACCTTC. Translation gives CASSQSPDRSYGYTF.

This clone was detected many times. CDR3 in amino acids: CASSSQLAGGLYEQFF. CDR3 nucleotides: TGTGCCAGCAGCTCGCAATTAGCGGGGGGGCTTTATGAGCAGTTCTTC. The chain links TRBV11-3 to TRBJ2-1, with TRBD2 identical over 11 bases. The CDR3 has 16 residues. Germline CDR1 SGHNT, CDR2 YENEEA. J gave up 8 bases and V 4 bases, and 10 bases lay outside the gene matches.

In its sample, this clone was seen a few times. This chain joins TRBV6-8 and TRBJ1-1; D is possibly TRBD1 (6 bases). The CDR3 contains 13 residues. The germline V and J ends were trimmed by 2 bases and 5 bases, with 9 bases remaining between them. Germline V gene lookup returns CDR1 MNHGY and CDR2 SAAAGT. CDR3 DNA sequence: TGTGCCAGCAGTTACGGGGGCAGAACTGAAGCTTTCTTT. This encodes CASSYGGRTEAFF.

The genes are TRBV6-8 and TRBJ1-2; a weak D match, TRBD1 (5 bases). The germline gives CDR1 MNHGY, CDR2 SAAAGT. CDR3 length: 15 amino acids. Trimming removed 0 bases from V and 3 bases from J, with 11 bases in between. The CDR3 here is CASSYSIGTYYGYTF. CDR3 DNA: TGTGCCAGCAGTTACTCGATAGGGACGTACTATGGCTACACCTTC.

A few counts support this clone. The CDR3, as DNA: TGTGCCAGCAGTTTTGGTGGTACTGAAGCTTTCTTT. This sequence encodes CASSFGGTEAFF. V is TRBV6-8 and J is TRBJ1-1, with D unclear. Trimming took off 4 bases at V and 5 bases at J, with 8 bases between the two ends. The CDR3 covers 12 residues. The V gene's germline CDR1 is MNHGY and CDR2 SAAAGT.